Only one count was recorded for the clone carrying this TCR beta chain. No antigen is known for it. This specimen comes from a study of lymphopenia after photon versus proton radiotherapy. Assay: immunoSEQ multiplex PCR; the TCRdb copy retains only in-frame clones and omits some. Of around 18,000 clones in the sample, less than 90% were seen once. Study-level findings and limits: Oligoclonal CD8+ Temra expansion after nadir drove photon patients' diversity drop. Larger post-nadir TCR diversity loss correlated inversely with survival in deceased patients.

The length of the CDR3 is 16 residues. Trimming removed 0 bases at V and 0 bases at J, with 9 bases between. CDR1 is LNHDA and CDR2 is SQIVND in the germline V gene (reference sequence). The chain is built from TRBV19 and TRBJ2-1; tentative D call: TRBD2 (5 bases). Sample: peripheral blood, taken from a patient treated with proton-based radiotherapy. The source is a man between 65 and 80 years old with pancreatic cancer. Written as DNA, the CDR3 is TGTGCCAGTAGTATAGATCCAAGCGGCTCCTACAATGAGCAGTTCTTC. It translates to CASSIDPSGSYNEQFF.